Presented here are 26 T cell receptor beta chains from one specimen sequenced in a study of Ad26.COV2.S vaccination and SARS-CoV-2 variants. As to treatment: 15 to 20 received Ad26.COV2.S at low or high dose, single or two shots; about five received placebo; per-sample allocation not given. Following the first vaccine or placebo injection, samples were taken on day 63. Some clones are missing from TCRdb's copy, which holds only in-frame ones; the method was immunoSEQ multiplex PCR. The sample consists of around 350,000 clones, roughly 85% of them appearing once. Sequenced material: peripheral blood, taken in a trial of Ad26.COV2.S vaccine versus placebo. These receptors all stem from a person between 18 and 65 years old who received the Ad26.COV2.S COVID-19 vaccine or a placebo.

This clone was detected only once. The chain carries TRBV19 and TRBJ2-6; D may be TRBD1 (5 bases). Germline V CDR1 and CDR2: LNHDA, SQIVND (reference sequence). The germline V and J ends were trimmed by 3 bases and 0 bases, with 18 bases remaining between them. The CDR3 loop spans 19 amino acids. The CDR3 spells CASSILVPTQGSGANVLTF. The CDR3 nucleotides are TGTGCCAGTAGTATCCTTGTCCCAACCCAGGGCTCTGGGGCCAACGTCCTGACTTTC.

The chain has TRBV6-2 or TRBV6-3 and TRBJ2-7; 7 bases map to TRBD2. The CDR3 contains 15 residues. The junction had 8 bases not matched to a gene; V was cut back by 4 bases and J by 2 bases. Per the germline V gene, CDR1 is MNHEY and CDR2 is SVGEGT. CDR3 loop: CASSSLGLVTYEQYF. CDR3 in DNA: TGTGCCAGCAGTTCCCTCGGACTAGTAACCTACGAGCAGTACTTC.

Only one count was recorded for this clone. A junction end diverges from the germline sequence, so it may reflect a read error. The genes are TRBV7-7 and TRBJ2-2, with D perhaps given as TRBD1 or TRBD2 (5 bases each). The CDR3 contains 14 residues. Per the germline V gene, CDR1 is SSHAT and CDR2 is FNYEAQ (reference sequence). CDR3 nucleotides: TGTGCTAGCAGCTGGGACCGAGACACCGGGGAGCTGTTTTTT. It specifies CASSWDRDTGELFF.

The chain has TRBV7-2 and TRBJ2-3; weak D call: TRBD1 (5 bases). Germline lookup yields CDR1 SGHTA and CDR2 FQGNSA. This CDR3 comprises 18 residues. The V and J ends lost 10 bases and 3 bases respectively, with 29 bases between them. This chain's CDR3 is CATIPSPIGHSETDTQYF. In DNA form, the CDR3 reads TGTGCCACCATTCCCAGCCCCATAGGACACTCCGAGACAGATACGCAGTATTTT.

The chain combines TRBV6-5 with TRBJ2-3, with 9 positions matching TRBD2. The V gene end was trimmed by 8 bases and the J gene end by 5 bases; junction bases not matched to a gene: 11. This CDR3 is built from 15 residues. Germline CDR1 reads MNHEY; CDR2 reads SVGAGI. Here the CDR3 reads CASSNRLAGLDTQYF. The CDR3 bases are TGTGCCAGCTCCAACCGGCTAGCGGGGCTAGATACGCAGTATTTT.

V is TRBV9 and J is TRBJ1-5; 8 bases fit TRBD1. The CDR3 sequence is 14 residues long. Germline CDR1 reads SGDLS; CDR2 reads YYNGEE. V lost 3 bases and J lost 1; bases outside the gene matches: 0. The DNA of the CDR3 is TGTGCCAGCAGCGGACAGGGGAGCAATCAGCCCCAGCATTTT. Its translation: CASSGQGSNQPQHF.

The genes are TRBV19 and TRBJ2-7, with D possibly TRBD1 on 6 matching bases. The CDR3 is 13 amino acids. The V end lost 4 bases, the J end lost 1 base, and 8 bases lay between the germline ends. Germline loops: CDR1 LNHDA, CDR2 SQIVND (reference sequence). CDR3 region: CASSRGGSYEQYF. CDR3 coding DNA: TGTGCCAGTAGTAGAGGGGGTTCCTACGAGCAGTACTTC. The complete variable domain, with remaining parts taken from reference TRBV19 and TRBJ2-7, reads DGGITQSPKYLFRKEGQNVTLSCEQNLNHDAMYWYRQDPGQGLRLIYYSQIVNDFQKGDIAEGYSVSREKKESFPLTVTSAQKNPTAFYLCASSRGGSYEQYFGPGTRLTVT.

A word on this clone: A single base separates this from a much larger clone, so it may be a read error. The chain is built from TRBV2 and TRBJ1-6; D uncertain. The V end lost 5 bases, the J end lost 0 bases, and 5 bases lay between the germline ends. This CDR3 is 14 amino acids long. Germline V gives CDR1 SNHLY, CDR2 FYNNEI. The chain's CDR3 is CASSTSSYNSPLHF. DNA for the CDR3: TGTGCCAGCAGTACGAGCTCCTATAATTCACCCCTCCACTTT.

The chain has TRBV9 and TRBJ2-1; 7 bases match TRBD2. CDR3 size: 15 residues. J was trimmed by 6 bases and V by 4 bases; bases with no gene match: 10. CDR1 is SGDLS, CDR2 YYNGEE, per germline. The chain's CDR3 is CASSPGGSQSNEQFF. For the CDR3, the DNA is TGTGCCAGCAGCCCGGGCGGGAGTCAAAGCAATGAGCAGTTCTTC.

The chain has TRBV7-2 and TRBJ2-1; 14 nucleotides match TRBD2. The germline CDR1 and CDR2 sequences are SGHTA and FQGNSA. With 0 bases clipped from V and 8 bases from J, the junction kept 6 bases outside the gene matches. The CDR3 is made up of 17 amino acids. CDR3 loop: CASSLAGLAGVGDEQFF. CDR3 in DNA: TGTGCCAGCAGCTTAGCGGGACTAGCGGGAGTCGGGGATGAGCAGTTCTTC.

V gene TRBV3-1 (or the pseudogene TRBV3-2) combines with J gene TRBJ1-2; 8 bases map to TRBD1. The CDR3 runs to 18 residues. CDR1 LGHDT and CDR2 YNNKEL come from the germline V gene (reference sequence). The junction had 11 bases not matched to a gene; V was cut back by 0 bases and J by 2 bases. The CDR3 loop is CASSQDFANGTGNYGYTF. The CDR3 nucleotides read TGTGCCAGCAGCCAAGATTTCGCGAATGGGACAGGCAACTATGGCTACACCTTC.

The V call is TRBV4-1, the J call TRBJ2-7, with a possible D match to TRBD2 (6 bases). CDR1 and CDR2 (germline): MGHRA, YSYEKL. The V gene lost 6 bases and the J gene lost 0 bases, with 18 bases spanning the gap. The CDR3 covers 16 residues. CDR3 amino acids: CASRLTSSGSSYEQYF. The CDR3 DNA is TGCGCCAGCAGATTAACGAGTAGCGGCAGCTCCTACGAGCAGTACTTC.

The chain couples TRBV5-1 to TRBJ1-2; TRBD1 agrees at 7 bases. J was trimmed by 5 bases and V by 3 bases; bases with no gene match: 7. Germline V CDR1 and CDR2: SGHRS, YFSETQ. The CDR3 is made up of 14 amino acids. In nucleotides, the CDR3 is TGCGCCAGCAGCTCGCTCGACAGGGTATATGGCTACACCTTC. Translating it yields CASSSLDRVYGYTF.

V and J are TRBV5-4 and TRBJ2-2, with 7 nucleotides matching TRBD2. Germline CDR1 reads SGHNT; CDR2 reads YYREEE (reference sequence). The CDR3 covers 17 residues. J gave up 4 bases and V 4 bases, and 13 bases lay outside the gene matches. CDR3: CASSRGPTTGGTGELFF. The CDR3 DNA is TGTGCCAGCAGCCGGGGCCCTACCACGGGGGGCACCGGGGAGCTGTTTTTT.

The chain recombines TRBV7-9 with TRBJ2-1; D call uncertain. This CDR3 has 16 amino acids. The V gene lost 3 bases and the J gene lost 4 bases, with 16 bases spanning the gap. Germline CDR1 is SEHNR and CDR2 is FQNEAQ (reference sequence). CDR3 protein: CASSFRRNSLYNEQFF. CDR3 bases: TGTGCCAGCAGCTTTCGGCGCAACAGTCTTTACAATGAGCAGTTCTTC. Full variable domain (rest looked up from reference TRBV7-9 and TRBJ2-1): DTGVSQNPRHKITKRGQNVTFRCDPISEHNRLYWYRQTLGQGPEFLTYFQNEAQLEKSRLLSDRFSAERPKGSFSTLEIQRTEQGDSAMYLCASSFRRNSLYNEQFFGPGTRLTVL.

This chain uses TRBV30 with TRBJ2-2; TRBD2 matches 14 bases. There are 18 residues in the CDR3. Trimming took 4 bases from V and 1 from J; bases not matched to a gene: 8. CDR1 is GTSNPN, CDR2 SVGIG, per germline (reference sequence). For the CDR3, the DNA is TGTGCCTGGACCGGACTAGCGGGAGGCTCGGTGAACACCGGGGAGCTGTTTTTT. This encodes CAWTGLAGGSVNTGELFF.

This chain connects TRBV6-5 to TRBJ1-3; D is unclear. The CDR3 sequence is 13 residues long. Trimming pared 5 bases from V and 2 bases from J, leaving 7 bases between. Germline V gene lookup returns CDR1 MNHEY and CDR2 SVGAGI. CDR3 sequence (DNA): TGTGCCAGCAGTAGGGAACCTGGAAACACCATATATTTT. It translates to CASSREPGNTIYF.

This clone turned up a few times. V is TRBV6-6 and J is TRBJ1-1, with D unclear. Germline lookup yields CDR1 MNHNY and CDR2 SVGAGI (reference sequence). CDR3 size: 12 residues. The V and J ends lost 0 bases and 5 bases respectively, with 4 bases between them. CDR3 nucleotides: TGTGCCAGCAGTTACTCTGAGACTGAAGCTTTCTTT. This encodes CASSYSETEAFF.

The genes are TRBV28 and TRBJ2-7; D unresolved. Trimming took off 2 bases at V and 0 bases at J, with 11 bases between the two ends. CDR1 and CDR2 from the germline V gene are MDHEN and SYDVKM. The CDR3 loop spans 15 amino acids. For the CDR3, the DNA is TGTGCCAGCAGTTTACGCTTCCGAAGCTCCTACGAGCAGTACTTC. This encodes CASSLRFRSSYEQYF. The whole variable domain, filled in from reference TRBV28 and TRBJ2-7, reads DVKVTQSSRYLVKRTGEKVFLECVQDMDHENMFWYRQDPGLGLRLIYFSYDVKMKEKGDIPEGYSVSREKKERFSLILESASTNQTSMYLCASSLRFRSSYEQYFGPGTRLTVT.

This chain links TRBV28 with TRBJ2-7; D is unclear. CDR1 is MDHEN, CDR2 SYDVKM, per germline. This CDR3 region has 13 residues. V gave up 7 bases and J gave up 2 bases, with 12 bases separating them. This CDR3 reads CASKTGSPYEQYF. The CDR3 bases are TGTGCCAGCAAAACCGGGTCCCCCTACGAGCAGTACTTC.

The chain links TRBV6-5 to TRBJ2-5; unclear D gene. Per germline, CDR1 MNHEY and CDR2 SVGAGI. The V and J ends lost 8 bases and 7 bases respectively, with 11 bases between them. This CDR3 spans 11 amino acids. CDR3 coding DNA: TGTGCCAGCCGGTCGGTCGGGACCCAGTACTTC. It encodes CASRSVGTQYF.

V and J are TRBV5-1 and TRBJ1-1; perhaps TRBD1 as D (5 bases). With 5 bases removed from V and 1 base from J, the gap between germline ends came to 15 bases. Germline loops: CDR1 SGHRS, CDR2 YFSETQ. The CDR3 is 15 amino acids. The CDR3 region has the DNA TGCGCCAGCAGGGGGGGAGGAGTACAGAACACTGAAGCTTTCTTT. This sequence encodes CASRGGGVQNTEAFF.

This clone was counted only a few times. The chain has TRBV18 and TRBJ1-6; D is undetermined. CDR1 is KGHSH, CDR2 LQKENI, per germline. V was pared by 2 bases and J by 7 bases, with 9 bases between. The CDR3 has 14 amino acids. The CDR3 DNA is TGTGCCAGCTCACCAGGGAGGGTGAATTCACCCCTCCACTTT. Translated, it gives CASSPGRVNSPLHF.

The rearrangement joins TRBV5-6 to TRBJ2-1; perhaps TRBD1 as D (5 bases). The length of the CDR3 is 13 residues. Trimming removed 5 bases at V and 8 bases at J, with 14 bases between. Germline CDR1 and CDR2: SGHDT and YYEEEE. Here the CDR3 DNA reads TGTGCCAGCAGGCCCACAGGTGTGGATGAGCAGTTCTTC. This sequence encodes CASRPTGVDEQFF.

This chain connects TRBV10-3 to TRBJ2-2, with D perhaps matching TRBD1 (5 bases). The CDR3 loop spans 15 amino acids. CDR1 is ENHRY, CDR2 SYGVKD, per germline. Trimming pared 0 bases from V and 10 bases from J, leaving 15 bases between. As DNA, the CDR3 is TGTGCCATCAGTGAGTCGAATGGGCCAGGGTCGGAGCTGTTTTTT. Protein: CAISESNGPGSELFF.

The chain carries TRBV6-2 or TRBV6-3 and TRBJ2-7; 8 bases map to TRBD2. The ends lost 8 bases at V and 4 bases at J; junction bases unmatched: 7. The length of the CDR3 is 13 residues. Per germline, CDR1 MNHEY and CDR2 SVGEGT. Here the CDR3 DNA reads TGTGCCAGCGGCCGGGAGGGTACTTACGAGCAGTACTTC. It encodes CASGREGTYEQYF.